This T cell receptor beta chain comes out of a study of control samples from healthy donors and cancer patients. TCRdb's copy holds only in-frame clones and misses some; the assay was immunoSEQ multiplex PCR. The sample lists approximately 230,000 clones, more than 65% seen once, with 13% in the top ten. CDR1 and CDR2 from the germline V gene are MRHNA and SNTAGT. After removal of 3 bases from V and 9 bases from J, the junction contained 7 bases not matched to a gene. The CDR3 has 14 amino acids. The receptor was derived from a woman in her fifties or sixties with lung cancer. Sequenced material: PBMCs. The genes are TRBV6-4 and TRBJ2-3; 9 bases match TRBD1. Here the CDR3 reads CASSDLLGQGTQYF. Here the CDR3 DNA reads TGTGCCAGCAGTGATCTGTTGGGACAGGGAACGCAGTATTTT.